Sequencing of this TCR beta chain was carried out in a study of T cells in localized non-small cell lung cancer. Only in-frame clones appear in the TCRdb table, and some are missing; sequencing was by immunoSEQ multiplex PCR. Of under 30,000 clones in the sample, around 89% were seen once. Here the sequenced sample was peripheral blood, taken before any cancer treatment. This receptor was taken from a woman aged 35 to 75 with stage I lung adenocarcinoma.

For the CDR3, the DNA is TGTGCCAGCAGCTTGAGGACAGGGATAGGAGAGACCCAGTACTTC. It is translated as CASSLRTGIGETQYF. The J gene is TRBJ2-5, the V gene TRBV5-8, with TRBD1 matching 8 bases. Germline CDR1 and CDR2: SGHTS and YDEGEE. The CDR3 is 15 amino acids. V shed 1 base and J 4 bases; nucleotides not matched to a gene: 6.